A selection of T cell receptor beta chains follows, all from one sample in a study of T cells after yellow fever vaccination. MiXCR, applied by TCRdb to the 5' RACE reads, yields one record per CDR3 protein. The repertoire holds roughly 350,000 distinct CDR3 sequences, with 4.1% as singletons. The source was PBMCs, collected 5 days after the yellow fever booster vaccination. These receptors were obtained from a man younger than 35 who received the YFV17D yellow fever vaccine. Each CDR3 is given with its conserved first and last residue. The D gene is left open where the match is weak. Clone size appears in some rows only: once, few, many, or a class for an expanded clone.

v_call: TRBV6-1; clone_size: NA; j_call: TRBJ2-1; d_call: NA; cdr3_aa: CASSERRPGPSYNEQFF; cdr3_nt: TGTGCCAGCAGTGAACGGAGACCGGGACCCAGCTACAATGAGCAGTTCTTC
v_call: TRBV19; clone_size: NA; j_call: TRBJ2-5; d_call: NA; cdr3_aa: CASSIAGTEETQYF; cdr3_nt: TGTGCCAGTAGTATAGCCGGGACCGAAGAGACCCAGTACTTC
v_call: TRBV21-1; clone_size: few; j_call: TRBJ2-3; d_call: NA; cdr3_aa: CASPPLAGGPRVSDTQYF; cdr3_nt: TGTGCCAGCCCCCCCTTAGCGGGGGGGCCGAGGGTCTCAGATACGCAGTATTTT
v_call: TRBV29-1; clone_size: NA; j_call: TRBJ1-2; d_call: TRBD1; cdr3_aa: CSSTGQGSYGYTF; cdr3_nt: TGCAGCTCCACGGGACAGGGAAGTTACGGCTACACCTTC
v_call: TRBV3-1; clone_size: NA; j_call: TRBJ1-1; d_call: NA; cdr3_aa: CASSQGRGALGTFF; cdr3_nt: TGTGCCAGCAGCCAAGGTCGGGGGGCTTTGGGAACTTTCTTT
v_call: TRBV6-5; clone_size: NA; j_call: TRBJ2-7; d_call: TRBD2; cdr3_aa: CASSEGGDYEQYF; cdr3_nt: TGTGCCAGCAGCGAGGGAGGGGACTACGAGCAGTACTTC
v_call: TRBV7-9; clone_size: NA; j_call: TRBJ2-2; d_call: NA; cdr3_aa: CASNPPFGTNTGELFF; cdr3_nt: TGTGCCAGCAATCCGCCCTTTGGCACAAACACCGGGGAGCTGTTTTTT
v_call: TRBV5-1; clone_size: many; j_call: TRBJ1-1; d_call: TRBD1; cdr3_aa: CASSLEGAPEAFF; cdr3_nt: TGCGCCAGCAGCTTAGAGGGGGCCCCTGAAGCTTTCTTT
v_call: TRBV12-3/TRBV12-4; clone_size: NA; j_call: TRBJ1-2; d_call: NA; cdr3_aa: CASSQRLANYGYTF; cdr3_nt: TGTGCCAGCAGTCAGAGGCTAGCTAACTATGGCTACACCTTC
v_call: TRBV3-1; clone_size: few; j_call: TRBJ1-1; d_call: TRBD1; cdr3_aa: CASSQAGQGAEAFF; cdr3_nt: TGTGCCAGCAGCCAAGCCGGACAGGGCGCTGAAGCTTTCTTT
v_call: TRBV7-6; clone_size: few; j_call: TRBJ2-2; d_call: TRBD2; cdr3_aa: CASSLAAELAGPGGTGELFF; cdr3_nt: TGTGCCAGCAGCTTAGCCGCGGAACTAGCGGGGCCCGGAGGCACCGGGGAGCTGTTTTTT
v_call: TRBV13; clone_size: NA; j_call: TRBJ2-1; d_call: TRBD2; cdr3_aa: CASSLRLAGRREQFF; cdr3_nt: TGTGCCAGCAGCTTACGCCTAGCGGGTCGGAGGGAGCAGTTCTTC
v_call: TRBV3-2; clone_size: NA; j_call: TRBJ2-6; d_call: NA; cdr3_aa: CASSQVVGLSGANVLTF; cdr3_nt: TGTGCCAGCAGCCAAGTTGTGGGCCTCTCTGGGGCCAACGTCCTGACTTTC
v_call: TRBV30; clone_size: few; j_call: TRBJ1-4; d_call: NA; cdr3_aa: CAWSAPFGDGEKLFF; cdr3_nt: TGTGCCTGGAGTGCCCCTTTCGGGGATGGGGAAAAACTGTTTTTT
v_call: TRBV5-1; clone_size: NA; j_call: TRBJ2-2; d_call: TRBD2; cdr3_aa: CASSLAPSGGAGAGELFF; cdr3_nt: TGCGCCAGCAGCTTGGCCCCTAGCGGGGGGGCCGGGGCCGGGGAGCTGTTTTTT
v_call: TRBV27; clone_size: few; j_call: TRBJ2-3; d_call: NA; cdr3_aa: CASRLLGQPDTQYF; cdr3_nt: TGTGCCAGCAGATTACTAGGACAGCCAGATACGCAGTATTTT
v_call: TRBV27; clone_size: few; j_call: TRBJ2-5; d_call: TRBD2; cdr3_aa: CASTSGAGTQYF; cdr3_nt: TGTGCCAGCACGAGCGGGGCGGGGACCCAGTACTTC
v_call: TRBV6-2/TRBV6-3; clone_size: NA; j_call: TRBJ2-5; d_call: NA; cdr3_aa: CASSYGVIPQETQYF; cdr3_nt: TGTGCCAGCAGTTACGGGGTTATCCCCCAAGAGACCCAGTACTTC
v_call: TRBV12-3/TRBV12-4; clone_size: many; j_call: TRBJ1-1; d_call: NA; cdr3_aa: CASSFYMNTEAFF; cdr3_nt: TGTGCCAGCAGTTTCTACATGAACACTGAAGCTTTCTTT
v_call: TRBV5-4; clone_size: NA; j_call: TRBJ2-1; d_call: NA; cdr3_aa: CASSSPDRSLRGQFF; cdr3_nt: TGTGCCAGCAGCTCGCCGGACAGGAGTCTGCGGGGGCAGTTCTTC
v_call: TRBV3-1; clone_size: NA; j_call: TRBJ1-1; d_call: NA; cdr3_aa: CASSQDRFFF; cdr3_nt: TGTGCCAGCAGCCAAGATCGGTTCTTCTTT
v_call: TRBV20-1; clone_size: NA; j_call: TRBJ2-4; d_call: TRBD1; cdr3_aa: CSVGQVAKNIQYF; cdr3_nt: TGCAGTGTCGGACAGGTAGCCAAAAACATTCAGTACTTC
v_call: TRBV5-1; clone_size: many; j_call: TRBJ2-5; d_call: NA; cdr3_aa: CASGQNRAGETQYF; cdr3_nt: TGCGCCAGCGGACAAAACAGGGCGGGGGAGACCCAGTACTTC
v_call: TRBV4-1; clone_size: NA; j_call: TRBJ1-2; d_call: TRBD1; cdr3_aa: CASSQGPPGQGAYGYTF; cdr3_nt: TGCGCCAGCAGCCAAGGGCCCCCGGGACAGGGGGCCTATGGCTACACCTTC
v_call: TRBV2; clone_size: many; j_call: TRBJ2-7; d_call: TRBD1; cdr3_aa: CASSGTGGGEQYF; cdr3_nt: TGTGCCAGTTCCGGGACAGGGGGCGGGGAGCAGTACTTC
v_call: TRBV12-3/TRBV12-4; clone_size: many; j_call: TRBJ2-1; d_call: NA; cdr3_aa: CASSLDEQFF; cdr3_nt: TGTGCCAGCAGCTTAGATGAGCAGTTCTTC
v_call: TRBV20-1; clone_size: NA; j_call: TRBJ2-1; d_call: NA; cdr3_aa: CSALDRRSSYNEQFF; cdr3_nt: TGCAGTGCGCTGGATCGCAGAAGCTCCTACAATGAGCAGTTCTTC